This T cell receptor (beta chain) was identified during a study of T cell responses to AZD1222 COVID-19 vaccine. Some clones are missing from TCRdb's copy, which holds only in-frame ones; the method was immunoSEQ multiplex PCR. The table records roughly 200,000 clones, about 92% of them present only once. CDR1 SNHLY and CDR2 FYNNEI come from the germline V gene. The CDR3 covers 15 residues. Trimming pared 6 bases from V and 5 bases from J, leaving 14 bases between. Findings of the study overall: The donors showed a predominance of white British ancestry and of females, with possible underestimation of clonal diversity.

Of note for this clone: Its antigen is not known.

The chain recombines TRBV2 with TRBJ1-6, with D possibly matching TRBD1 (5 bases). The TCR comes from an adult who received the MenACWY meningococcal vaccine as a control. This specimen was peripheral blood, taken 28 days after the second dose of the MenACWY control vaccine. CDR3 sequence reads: CASRTGRTNNSPLHF. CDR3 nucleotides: TGTGCCAGCAGAACGGGACGTACCAATAATTCACCCCTCCACTTT.